This TCR beta chain is from a study of T cell responses to AZD1222 COVID-19 vaccine. Concerning this clone itself: The antigen remains undetermined.

Study-wide findings and caveats: Reportedly, close to half of spike-specific TCRs are directed against unmutated variant regions. The peak T cell response came first, and repertoires were sampled only after it. Recipients of two AZD1222 doses showed rising Spike-specific TCR breadth and depth.

This CDR3 region has 16 residues. CDR1 and CDR2 (germline): SGHTA, FQGNSA. V dropped 5 bases and J dropped 7; count of bases not matched to a gene: 11. Libraries were prepared by immunoSEQ multiplex PCR; TCRdb keeps only in-frame clonotypes and omits some of them. The profile shows about 110,000 clones, 87% of them singletons. This material consisted of peripheral blood, taken on day 0 of AZD1222 vaccination. V is TRBV7-2 and J is TRBJ2-2, with TRBD2 matching 9 bases. This TCR came from an adult in good health. The CDR3 DNA follows: TGTGCCAGCAGCCAACTTACGGGACTAGCCAACGGGGAGCTGTTTTTT. Its translation: CASSQLTGLANGELFF.